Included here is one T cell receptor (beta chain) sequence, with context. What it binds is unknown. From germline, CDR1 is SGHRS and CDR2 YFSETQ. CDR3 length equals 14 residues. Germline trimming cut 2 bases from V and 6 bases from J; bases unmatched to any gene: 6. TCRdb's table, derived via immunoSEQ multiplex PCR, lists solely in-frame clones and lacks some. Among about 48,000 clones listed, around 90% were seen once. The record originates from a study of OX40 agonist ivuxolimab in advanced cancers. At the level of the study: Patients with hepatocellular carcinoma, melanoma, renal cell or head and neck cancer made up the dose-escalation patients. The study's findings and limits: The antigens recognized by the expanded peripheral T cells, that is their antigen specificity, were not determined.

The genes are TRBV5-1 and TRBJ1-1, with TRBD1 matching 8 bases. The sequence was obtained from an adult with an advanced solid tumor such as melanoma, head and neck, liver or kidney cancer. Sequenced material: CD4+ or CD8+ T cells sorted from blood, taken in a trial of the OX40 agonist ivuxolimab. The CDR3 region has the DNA TGCGCCAGCAGCTTATCAGGGGGCTTTTCTGAAGCTTTCTTT. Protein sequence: CASSLSGGFSEAFF.